These T cell receptor beta chains were read from a single sample in a study of T cell responses to AZD1222 COVID-19 vaccine. Some clones are missing from TCRdb's copy, which holds only in-frame ones; the method was immunoSEQ multiplex PCR. The sample has around 170,000 clones; less than 95% are singletons. The material sequenced was peripheral blood, taken on day 0 of AZD1222 vaccination. All receptors derive from an adult in good health. CDR3s include the opening cysteine and the closing phenylalanine or tryptophan. Each record gives: J gene, V gene, clone size, CDR3 length, D gene, CDR3 DNA, CDR3 protein. A D gene is named only where the DNA matches it firmly. Where a row states a size, it is once, few, many or the class of an expanded clone; other rows omit it.

j_call: TRBJ2-1; v_call: TRBV27; clone_size: -; cdr3_length: 12; d_call: -; cdr3_nt: TGTGCCAGCAGTTTAACGGGGCATGAGCAGTTCTTC; cdr3_aa: CASSLTGHEQFF
j_call: TRBJ2-1; v_call: TRBV7-3; clone_size: -; cdr3_length: 13; d_call: -; cdr3_nt: TGTGCCAGCAGTTCACCGGGACGCCTAGAGCAGTTCTTC; cdr3_aa: CASSSPGRLEQFF
j_call: TRBJ1-2; v_call: TRBV19; clone_size: once; cdr3_length: 13; d_call: TRBD1; cdr3_nt: TGTGCCAGTAGATTCGGGACAGGAGATGGCTACACCTTC; cdr3_aa: CASRFGTGDGYTF
j_call: TRBJ1-3; v_call: TRBV30; clone_size: -; cdr3_length: 13; d_call: -; cdr3_nt: TGTGCCTGGAGTGTAAGATCTGGAAACACCATATATTTT; cdr3_aa: CAWSVRSGNTIYF
j_call: TRBJ1-1; v_call: TRBV3-1/TRBV3-2; clone_size: -; cdr3_length: 13; d_call: -; cdr3_nt: TGTGCCAGCAGCCCACAGGTGTCCACTGAAGCTTTCTTT; cdr3_aa: CASSPQVSTEAFF
j_call: TRBJ2-2; v_call: TRBV3-1/TRBV3-2; clone_size: once; cdr3_length: 17; d_call: TRBD2; cdr3_nt: TGTGCCAGCAGCCAAGGTACTAGCGGGAGGGCCACCGGGGAGCTGTTTTTT; cdr3_aa: CASSQGTSGRATGELFF
j_call: TRBJ2-2; v_call: TRBV7-8; clone_size: once; cdr3_length: 15; d_call: TRBD1; cdr3_nt: TGTGCCAGCAGTCCTGACAGGGTCCTATCCGGGGAGCTGTTTTTT; cdr3_aa: CASSPDRVLSGELFF
j_call: TRBJ1-6; v_call: TRBV29-1; clone_size: few; cdr3_length: 16; d_call: -; cdr3_nt: TGCAGCGTTGAAGAGGGGTGTGACGCCGATAATTCACCCCTCCACTTT; cdr3_aa: CSVEEGCDADNSPLHF
j_call: TRBJ2-3; v_call: TRBV11-2; clone_size: -; cdr3_length: 13; d_call: -; cdr3_nt: TGTGCCAGCAGCTACGAGTCCACAGATACGCAGTATTTT; cdr3_aa: CASSYESTDTQYF
j_call: TRBJ1-1; v_call: TRBV18; clone_size: once; cdr3_length: 14; d_call: -; cdr3_nt: TGTGCCAGCAGGGGGTCGGGGTTGAACACTGAAGCTTTCTTT; cdr3_aa: CASRGSGLNTEAFF
j_call: TRBJ1-2; v_call: TRBV7-9; clone_size: -; cdr3_length: 17; d_call: -; cdr3_nt: TGTGCCAGCAGCCGGGGGCAGGAGAACCTGGCTAACTATGGCTACACCTTC; cdr3_aa: CASSRGQENLANYGYTF
j_call: TRBJ2-2; v_call: TRBV5-5; clone_size: -; cdr3_length: 15; d_call: -; cdr3_nt: TGTGCCAGCAGCTTGGTAGCGGCGAACACCGGGGAGCTGTTTTTT; cdr3_aa: CASSLVAANTGELFF
j_call: TRBJ1-1; v_call: TRBV15; clone_size: -; cdr3_length: 15; d_call: -; cdr3_nt: TGTGCCACCAGCAGACTACAGGGAGGGAACACTGAAGCTTTCTTT; cdr3_aa: CATSRLQGGNTEAFF
j_call: TRBJ1-6; v_call: TRBV2; clone_size: -; cdr3_length: 13; d_call: -; cdr3_nt: TGTGCCAGCAGCGGGACCTATAATTCACCCCTCCACTTT; cdr3_aa: CASSGTYNSPLHF
j_call: TRBJ1-1; v_call: TRBV5-1; clone_size: -; cdr3_length: 14; d_call: -; cdr3_nt: TGCGCCAGCAGCTTGCGGGACATGAACACTGAAGCTTTCTTT; cdr3_aa: CASSLRDMNTEAFF
j_call: TRBJ2-1; v_call: TRBV7-2; clone_size: once; cdr3_length: 14; d_call: -; cdr3_nt: TGTGCCAGCTTAGACAGTCGAAGCTACAATGAGCAGTTCTTC; cdr3_aa: CASLDSRSYNEQFF
j_call: TRBJ2-1; v_call: TRBV7-9; clone_size: -; cdr3_length: 12; d_call: -; cdr3_nt: TGTGCCAGCAGCCACGGGGAAAATGAGCAGTTCTTC; cdr3_aa: CASSHGENEQFF
j_call: TRBJ1-6; v_call: TRBV21-1; clone_size: -; cdr3_length: 14; d_call: -; cdr3_nt: TGTGCCAGCTCCCGGGGGCCGGGTGATTCACCCCTCCACTTT; cdr3_aa: CASSRGPGDSPLHF
j_call: TRBJ2-1; v_call: TRBV28; clone_size: -; cdr3_length: 19; d_call: TRBD2; cdr3_nt: TGTGCCAGCAGTGCTCCACTCGGGACTAGCGGGGGGGTTTACAATGAGCAGTTCTTC; cdr3_aa: CASSAPLGTSGGVYNEQFF
j_call: TRBJ2-3; v_call: TRBV10-2; clone_size: -; cdr3_length: 16; d_call: -; cdr3_nt: TGCGCCAGCATACCGGGACCAGGGGTCCTCACAGATACGCAGTATTTT; cdr3_aa: CASIPGPGVLTDTQYF
j_call: TRBJ2-1; v_call: TRBV7-9; clone_size: -; cdr3_length: 15; d_call: -; cdr3_nt: TGTGCCAGCAGCTTAGACTTTTACGGGGACAATGAGCAGTTCTTC; cdr3_aa: CASSLDFYGDNEQFF
j_call: TRBJ2-5; v_call: TRBV28; clone_size: once; cdr3_length: 15; d_call: TRBD2; cdr3_nt: TGTGCCAGCGCCACTAGCGGGCAAAAGGGAGAGACCCAGTACTTC; cdr3_aa: CASATSGQKGETQYF
j_call: TRBJ2-2; v_call: TRBV7-8; clone_size: once; cdr3_length: 14; d_call: -; cdr3_nt: TGTGCCAGCAGCCCCGACATCTACACCGGGGAGCTGTTTTTT; cdr3_aa: CASSPDIYTGELFF
j_call: TRBJ1-1; v_call: TRBV3-1/TRBV3-2; clone_size: -; cdr3_length: 14; d_call: -; cdr3_nt: TGTGCCAGCAGCCTGCTCCCAGGAAACACTGAAGCTTTCTTT; cdr3_aa: CASSLLPGNTEAFF
j_call: TRBJ2-2; v_call: TRBV18; clone_size: -; cdr3_length: 15; d_call: -; cdr3_nt: TGTGCCAGCTCACCACAAGCGCCGAACACCGGGGAGCTGTTTTTT; cdr3_aa: CASSPQAPNTGELFF
j_call: TRBJ1-1; v_call: TRBV29-1; clone_size: -; cdr3_length: 12; d_call: -; cdr3_nt: TGCAGCGTTGCTGGACAAAACACTGAAGCTTTCTTT; cdr3_aa: CSVAGQNTEAFF
j_call: TRBJ2-1; v_call: TRBV9; clone_size: -; cdr3_length: 14; d_call: TRBD1; cdr3_nt: TGTGCCAGCACACCAGGGGGCGATTACAATGAGCAGTTCTTC; cdr3_aa: CASTPGGDYNEQFF
j_call: TRBJ2-7; v_call: TRBV10-2; clone_size: once; cdr3_length: 13; d_call: -; cdr3_nt: TGCGCCAGCAGTGAAATAGGGTATGGCGAGCAGTACTTC; cdr3_aa: CASSEIGYGEQYF
j_call: TRBJ2-6; v_call: TRBV7-8; clone_size: -; cdr3_length: 16; d_call: -; cdr3_nt: TGTGCCAGCAGCTTATTGACGCGCTCTGGGGCCAACGTCCTGACTTTC; cdr3_aa: CASSLLTRSGANVLTF
j_call: TRBJ1-2; v_call: TRBV5-1; clone_size: -; cdr3_length: 18; d_call: -; cdr3_nt: TGCGCCAGCAGCCCGGTAGGGCCGACCAGGGACTATAACTATGGCTACACCTTC; cdr3_aa: CASSPVGPTRDYNYGYTF
j_call: TRBJ2-1; v_call: TRBV7-2; clone_size: -; cdr3_length: 14; d_call: -; cdr3_nt: TGTGCCAGCAGCTTAGAGGGACCAAACAATGAGCAGTTCTTC; cdr3_aa: CASSLEGPNNEQFF
j_call: TRBJ2-7; v_call: TRBV5-1; clone_size: once; cdr3_length: 13; d_call: TRBD2; cdr3_nt: TGCGCCAGCAGCTTTAGCGGGCAATACGAGCAGTACTTC; cdr3_aa: CASSFSGQYEQYF
j_call: TRBJ2-7; v_call: TRBV27; clone_size: -; cdr3_length: 11; d_call: -; cdr3_nt: TGTGCCAGCAGTTCCCAAGCAAGGCAGTACTTC; cdr3_aa: CASSSQARQYF
j_call: TRBJ1-1; v_call: TRBV11-1; clone_size: -; cdr3_length: 13; d_call: -; cdr3_nt: TGTGCCAGCAGCTTATGGGGTATGACTGAAGCTTTCTTT; cdr3_aa: CASSLWGMTEAFF
j_call: TRBJ1-5; v_call: TRBV6-6; clone_size: few; cdr3_length: 16; d_call: TRBD1; cdr3_nt: TGTGCCAGCTGGGCGGGACAGGGTATGGGCAATCAGCCCCAGCATTTT; cdr3_aa: CASWAGQGMGNQPQHF
j_call: TRBJ1-3; v_call: TRBV30; clone_size: -; cdr3_length: 14; d_call: -; cdr3_nt: TGTGCCTGGAGAAGGTCCGATTCTGGAAACACCATATATTTT; cdr3_aa: CAWRRSDSGNTIYF
j_call: TRBJ2-2; v_call: TRBV11-3; clone_size: -; cdr3_length: 15; d_call: -; cdr3_nt: TGTGCCAGCAGCTCCAGACAGCTGAACACCGGGGAGCTGTTTTTT; cdr3_aa: CASSSRQLNTGELFF
j_call: TRBJ1-2; v_call: TRBV5-1; clone_size: -; cdr3_length: 15; d_call: TRBD1; cdr3_nt: TGCGCCAGCAGCAGCGGACAGGCTCAGGGCTATGGCTACACCTTC; cdr3_aa: CASSSGQAQGYGYTF
j_call: TRBJ1-5; v_call: TRBV27; clone_size: -; cdr3_length: 15; d_call: -; cdr3_nt: TGTGCCAGCAGTTTATTAGGGTCTCGCAATCAGCCCCAGCATTTT; cdr3_aa: CASSLLGSRNQPQHF
j_call: TRBJ2-5; v_call: TRBV18; clone_size: once; cdr3_length: 13; d_call: -; cdr3_nt: TGTGCCAGCTCAATGCGGAAGGGAGAGACCCAGTACTTC; cdr3_aa: CASSMRKGETQYF
j_call: TRBJ2-1; v_call: TRBV6-2/TRBV6-3; clone_size: -; cdr3_length: 14; d_call: -; cdr3_nt: TGTGCCAGCAGTTACGCTACCCCCTACAATGAGCAGTTCTTC; cdr3_aa: CASSYATPYNEQFF
j_call: TRBJ1-2; v_call: TRBV7-9; clone_size: -; cdr3_length: 16; d_call: TRBD1; cdr3_nt: TGTGCCAGCAGCTTAGCCTCCAGGGGGCGAGGCTATGGCTACACCTTC; cdr3_aa: CASSLASRGRGYGYTF
j_call: TRBJ2-1; v_call: TRBV11-3; clone_size: -; cdr3_length: 14; d_call: TRBD2; cdr3_nt: TGTGCCAGCAGCTTAGCGGGAGGGAGGGATGAGCAGTTCTTC; cdr3_aa: CASSLAGGRDEQFF
j_call: TRBJ1-5; v_call: TRBV10-2; clone_size: -; cdr3_length: 14; d_call: -; cdr3_nt: TGCGCCACCGCCCAGAGCACAGGGTCTCAGCCCCAGCATTTT; cdr3_aa: CATAQSTGSQPQHF
j_call: TRBJ2-5; v_call: TRBV11-3; clone_size: -; cdr3_length: 17; d_call: TRBD1; cdr3_nt: TGTGCCAGCAGCTTAGGGGGGACAGGGTACCTCCAAGAGACCCAGTACTTC; cdr3_aa: CASSLGGTGYLQETQYF
j_call: TRBJ1-1; v_call: TRBV6-2/TRBV6-3; clone_size: few; cdr3_length: 14; d_call: TRBD1; cdr3_nt: TGTGCCAGCAGTCAGGACAGGGGGGGCACTGAAGCTTTCTTT; cdr3_aa: CASSQDRGGTEAFF
j_call: TRBJ1-1; v_call: TRBV19; clone_size: -; cdr3_length: 14; d_call: -; cdr3_nt: TGTGCCAGTAGTATGCAGGGTCCGAACACTGAAGCTTTCTTT; cdr3_aa: CASSMQGPNTEAFF
j_call: TRBJ2-7; v_call: TRBV30; clone_size: -; cdr3_length: 12; d_call: -; cdr3_nt: TGTGCCTGGAGTAGGCAGCTCTACGAGCAGTACTTC; cdr3_aa: CAWSRQLYEQYF
j_call: TRBJ1-2; v_call: TRBV4-1; clone_size: -; cdr3_length: 15; d_call: -; cdr3_nt: TGCGCCAGCAGCCAAGAAGACACGTCTAACTATGGCTACACCTTC; cdr3_aa: CASSQEDTSNYGYTF
j_call: TRBJ2-7; v_call: TRBV20-1; clone_size: -; cdr3_length: 14; d_call: TRBD2; cdr3_nt: TGCAGTGCTAGTGGTCCTAGCGGGAGCTACGAGCAGTACTTC; cdr3_aa: CSASGPSGSYEQYF
j_call: TRBJ2-5; v_call: TRBV7-9; clone_size: once; cdr3_length: 15; d_call: TRBD2; cdr3_nt: TGTGCCAGCAGCTTGACGGGAGGGCCTAGGGAGACCCAGTACTTC; cdr3_aa: CASSLTGGPRETQYF
j_call: TRBJ2-7; v_call: TRBV5-1; clone_size: -; cdr3_length: 15; d_call: TRBD2; cdr3_nt: TGCGCCAGCAGCTTGGCTCGCGGGAGTTCCTACGAGCAGTACTTC; cdr3_aa: CASSLARGSSYEQYF
j_call: TRBJ2-3; v_call: TRBV5-4; clone_size: -; cdr3_length: 15; d_call: -; cdr3_nt: TGTGCCAGCAGCGCCTCGGTTAGTCGCACAGATACGCAGTATTTT; cdr3_aa: CASSASVSRTDTQYF
j_call: TRBJ1-5; v_call: TRBV30; clone_size: -; cdr3_length: 17; d_call: TRBD1; cdr3_nt: TGTGCCTGGAGTTCAAAACAGGGGGCTAATAGCAATCAGCCCCAGCATTTT; cdr3_aa: CAWSSKQGANSNQPQHF
j_call: TRBJ2-1; v_call: TRBV6-5; clone_size: -; cdr3_length: 15; d_call: -; cdr3_nt: TGTGCCAGCAGTTACGGGTTTGGGGCTGGGTATGAGCAGTTCTTC; cdr3_aa: CASSYGFGAGYEQFF
j_call: TRBJ2-1; v_call: TRBV7-3; clone_size: -; cdr3_length: 16; d_call: TRBD2; cdr3_nt: TGTGCCAGCAGCAGCGGGCCAGCGGGGGTAGGGTCAGAGCAGTTCTTC; cdr3_aa: CASSSGPAGVGSEQFF
j_call: TRBJ2-2; v_call: TRBV9; clone_size: -; cdr3_length: 14; d_call: TRBD2; cdr3_nt: TGTGCCAACCATCGGGGAGGGCCGTTCGGGGAGCTGTTTTTT; cdr3_aa: CANHRGGPFGELFF
j_call: TRBJ1-4; v_call: TRBV28; clone_size: -; cdr3_length: 12; d_call: -; cdr3_nt: TGTGCCAGCAGTTCTTATGGGGAAAAACTGTTTTTT; cdr3_aa: CASSSYGEKLFF
j_call: TRBJ2-2; v_call: TRBV28; clone_size: -; cdr3_length: 13; d_call: TRBD2; cdr3_nt: TGTGCCAGCAAGTCGGGGGGCACCGGGGAGCTGTTTTTT; cdr3_aa: CASKSGGTGELFF